The 5 T cell receptor beta chains below all came from one sample that was sequenced in a study of blood T cell repertoires in COVID-19. The assay was immunoSEQ multiplex PCR, and TCRdb's table has in-frame clones only and misses some. The table records 140,000 to 150,000 clones, roughly 84% of them present only once. The material sequenced was peripheral blood. These receptors all stem from a human donor in a cohort sampled during active COVID-19.

V usage is TRBV7-2 and J usage is TRBJ2-1; 8 bases map to TRBD2. The V gene's germline CDR1 is SGHTA and CDR2 FQGNSA. This CDR3 contains 15 residues. The trim removed 2 bases at V and 5 bases at J, leaving 5 bases unmatched. The CDR3 reads CASSLRTSHNNEQFF. The CDR3 DNA reads as TGTGCCAGCAGCTTAAGGACTAGCCATAACAATGAGCAGTTCTTC.

The chain combines TRBV7-8 with TRBJ2-1; TRBD1 matches at 8 bases. The germline CDR1 and CDR2 sequences are SGHVS and FQNEAQ. The J segment lost 6 bases and the V segment lost 5 bases, leaving 12 bases of the junction unmatched. This CDR3 is 16 amino acids long. The CDR3 sequence: CASSRRTGQPGNEQFF. CDR3 in DNA: TGTGCCAGCAGCAGGCGGACAGGGCAACCTGGCAATGAGCAGTTCTTC.

Ten or more counts support this clone. The chain couples TRBV30 to TRBJ1-2, with 10 positions matching TRBD1. The V gene end was trimmed by 4 bases and the J gene end by 4 bases; junction bases not matched to a gene: 6. CDR3 length: 14 residues. CDR1 is GTSNPN, CDR2 SVGIG, per germline (reference sequence). CDR3 coding DNA: TGTGCCTGGAAGGGACAGGGGACTCCCTATGGCTACACCTTC. Translating gives CAWKGQGTPYGYTF.

The chain links TRBV23-1 to TRBJ2-7; TRBD1 matches at 7 bases. TRBV23-1 is labeled an ORF, and its function is uncertain. The CDR3 has 17 residues. The V gene end was trimmed by 4 bases and the J gene end by 0 bases; junction bases not matched to a gene: 12. The CDR3 loop reads CASSPKTGPWSSYEQYV. DNA for the CDR3: TGCGCCAGCAGTCCGAAGACAGGGCCATGGAGCTCCTACGAGCAGTACGTC.

Only a few counts were recorded for this clone. The V call is TRBV27, the J call TRBJ2-7, with TRBD2 as a possible D gene (5 bases). The CDR3 contains 14 residues. Germline V lookup: CDR1 MNHEY, CDR2 SMNVEV (reference sequence). V was clipped by 1 base and J by 7 bases, with 14 bases between them. The CDR3, as DNA: TGTGCCAGCAGTTTATATCGCGGGCGCTCAGAGCAGTACTTC. This encodes CASSLYRGRSEQYF.